The clone carrying this T cell receptor beta chain was seen a handful of times. Its antigen remains unknown. When sampled, the donors appeared nominally healthy, though they likely had unrecorded immune exposures. Use of 60 Vbeta and 13 Jbeta primers characterized the PCR. In the study's own analysis: In a later analysis, around 12 million of tens of millions of unique beta chains occurred in at least two donors. Sequencing was performed with immunoSEQ multiplex PCR; in TCRdb, only in-frame clones are kept and a portion is missing. V and J calls and clone size are those listed in that table; D and trimming were worked out from the DNA. Found here are approximately 120,000 clones, about 10% of them singletons; the top ten hold roughly 4.6%. The data are from a study of cytomegalovirus exposure and HLA in healthy donors. Study-wide results and caveats: For most TCR beta V segments, an earlier analysis put the productive rate at about 87% or about 30% of the time. Later analysis associated a missense DCLRE1C variant with TCR beta V- and J-gene trimming.

Per germline, CDR1 MNHEY and CDR2 SMNVEV (reference sequence). V lost 5 bases, J lost 3 bases, and 14 bases stayed unmatched. This CDR3 is built from 18 residues. Sequenced material: PBMCs. The source is a woman aged 18-29 years in good health and CMV-seropositive. The chain combines TRBV27 with TRBJ1-4; 8 positions match TRBD1. CDR3 bases: TGTGCCAGCAGTCCCAGACCCGGACAGGGAATTGCTAATGAAAAACTGTTTTTT. Protein product: CASSPRPGQGIANEKLFF. The variable domain in full, with the rest retrieved from reference TRBV27 and TRBJ1-4, is EAQVTQNPRYLITVTGKKLTVTCSQNMNHEYMSWYRQDPGLGLRQIYYSMNVEVTDKGDVPEGYKVSRKEKRNFPLILESPSPNQTSLYFCASSPRPGQGIANEKLFFGSGTQLSVL.